This T cell receptor beta chain derives from a study of T cell responses to AZD1222 COVID-19 vaccine. There are 18 residues in the CDR3. Germline-derived CDR1 and CDR2 are MNHNY and SVGAGI (reference sequence). Trimming left V 5 bases short and J 0 bases short, with 17 bases between. Clones were read by immunoSEQ multiplex PCR, and TCRdb kept only the in-frame ones, dropping some. The sample lists under 170,000 clones, about 95% occurring once. The source is an adult in good health. The chain recombines TRBV6-6 with TRBJ1-6; D is possibly TRBD1 (6 bases). The material was peripheral blood, obtained on day 0 of AZD1222 vaccination. The CDR3 DNA follows: TGTGCCAGCAGTCTCAAAACGACAGGAAGCTCCTATAATTCACCCCTCCACTTT. This translates into CASSLKTTGSSYNSPLHF.